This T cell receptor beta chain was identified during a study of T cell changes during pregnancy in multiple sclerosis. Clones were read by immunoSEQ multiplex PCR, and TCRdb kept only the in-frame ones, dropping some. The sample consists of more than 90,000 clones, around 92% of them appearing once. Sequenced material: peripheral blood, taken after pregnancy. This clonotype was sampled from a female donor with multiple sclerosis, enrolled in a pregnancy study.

CDR3 sequence (DNA): TGTGCCAGCGGGGGCTCGAATCAGCCCCAGCATTTT. It encodes CASGGSNQPQHF. This chain joins TRBV7-9 and TRBJ1-5; tentatively, D is TRBD1 (6 bases). CDR3 length: 12 amino acids. V lost 8 bases and J 4 bases, leaving 9 bases between the germline ends. Germline V CDR1 and CDR2: SEHNR, FQNEAQ (reference sequence).